A single sample is the source of the 15 T cell receptor beta chains below, sequenced in a study of identical twins. TCRdb independently ran MiXCR on the 5' RACE reads; one entry per CDR3 protein. The sample has about 250,000 distinct CDR3 sequences, 7.5% seen once. The same sample was also studied in work on yellow fever vaccine responses in identical twins.

Sequenced input: CD8+ T cells sorted from blood. The source of these receptors is a woman aged 18-30 years in good health.

This clonotype was counted between two and nine times. The DNA for the CDR3 is TGTGCCAGCAGCAAACAACTGGGGACCTGGGATCCCATATATGGCTACACCTTC. Translated: CASSKQLGTWDPIYGYTF. J is TRBJ1-2 and V is TRBV5-4; possible D gene TRBD1, 5 bases. V lost 4 bases and J 5 bases, leaving 27 bases between the germline ends. The germline CDR1 and CDR2 sequences are SGHNT and YYREEE (reference sequence). The CDR3 runs to 18 residues.

This clonotype has just a few counts. The V and J genes are TRBV21-1 and TRBJ2-3; TRBD1, as called in the table, went unchecked against the DNA. TRBV21-1 has pseudogene status. CDR3 length equals 15 residues. The CDR3 nucleotides read TGTGCCAGCAGCAAAACGGGGCGGAGCACAGATACGCAGTATTTT. This translates into CASSKTGRSTDTQYF.

This clonotype was found many times. The chain joins TRBV5-1 to TRBJ2-7, with TRBD2 identical over 10 bases. The trim removed 4 bases at V and 3 bases at J, leaving 10 bases unmatched. The CDR3 is 16 residues long. Germline loops: CDR1 SGHRS, CDR2 YFSETQ. The CDR3 DNA reads as TGCGCCAGCAGCGGGGGGGAGACTAGCGGGCTCTACGAGCAGTACTTC. This gives the protein CASSGGETSGLYEQYF.

This clonotype was counted between two and nine times. The chain carries TRBV12-3 or TRBV12-4 and TRBJ2-3; D may correspond to TRBD1 or TRBD2 (5 bases each). V shed 5 bases and J shed 4 bases, with 16 bases lying between them. This CDR3 has 15 residues. In DNA form, the CDR3 reads TGTGCCAGCAGTGCCCCCCAGGGACGAGCAGATACGCAGTATTTT. Protein product: CASSAPQGRADTQYF.

The chain carries TRBV15 and TRBJ2-5; TRBD1 might be the D (6 bases). Trimming shortened V by 5 bases and J by 5 bases, and 15 bases separated the two germline ends. The CDR3 loop spans 14 amino acids. CDR1 LNHNV and CDR2 YYDKDF come from the germline V gene (reference sequence). The CDR3 here is CATSLRDTRETQYF. The CDR3 DNA follows: TGTGCCACCAGCCTCCGGGACACACGGGAGACCCAGTACTTC.

This clonotype was seen a single time. The V and J genes are TRBV11-2 and TRBJ2-3, with D uncertain. This CDR3 has 14 amino acids. In germline, CDR1 is SGHAT, CDR2 FQNNGV. V was shortened by 8 bases and J by 5 bases, with 17 bases between the two germline ends. The CDR3 region has the DNA TGTGCCAGCGCCGTCCCGACTGCCGGAGATACGCAGTATTTT. Protein: CASAVPTAGDTQYF.

This rearrangement joins TRBV7-6 to TRBJ2-7, with TRBD2 matching 8 bases. The CDR3 contains 14 residues. CDR1 and CDR2 from the germline V gene are SGHVS and FNYEAQ. Trimming removed 2 bases from V and 5 bases from J; junction bases left unmatched: 5. The CDR3 bases are TGTGCCAGCAGCTTATTCGGGGGGGCCGACGAGCAGTACGTC. Its protein is CASSLFGGADEQYV.

In this sample, this clonotype turned up a few times. This sequence joins TRBV15 and TRBJ1-5; 10 bases are shared with TRBD1. J gave up 11 bases and V 1 base, and 11 bases lay outside the gene matches. Germline V gene data show CDR1 as LNHNV and CDR2 as YYDKDF (reference sequence). The CDR3 runs to 16 residues. DNA for the CDR3: TGTGCCACCAGCAGAGCCGGGACAGGGGCGGGAGAAGCCCAGCATTTT. This sequence encodes CATSRAGTGAGEAQHF.

This clonotype has a count of ten or more. The gene calls are TRBV4-1 and TRBJ1-6, with D possibly being TRBD1 (6 bases). V gave up 1 base and J gave up 7 bases, with 14 bases separating them. The germline V gene has CDR1 MGHRA and CDR2 YSYEKL. This CDR3 has 16 residues. DNA of the CDR3: TGCGCCAGCAGCCAAGCCGATGTACAGGGAAATTCACCCCTCCACTTT. This codes for CASSQADVQGNSPLHF.

In its sample, this clonotype was seen many times. This rearrangement joins TRBV5-1 to TRBJ2-1; TRBD2 aligns across 10 bases. Germline loops: CDR1 SGHRS, CDR2 YFSETQ. The CDR3 has 19 amino acids. The trim removed 0 bases at V and 0 bases at J, leaving 9 bases unmatched. Here the CDR3 reads CASSLGLAGGSDSYNEQFF. The CDR3 DNA reads TGCGCCAGCAGCTTGGGGTTAGCGGGGGGTTCGGACTCCTACAATGAGCAGTTCTTC.

The J gene is TRBJ2-3, the V gene TRBV27; D is possibly TRBD1 or TRBD2 (5 bases each). The CDR3 has 17 residues. Per germline, CDR1 MNHEY and CDR2 SMNVEV (reference sequence). Trimming left V 5 bases short and J 0 bases short, with 18 bases between. CDR3 DNA: TGTGCCAGCAGTGCCCTTCGGGGCGTGTCTAGCACAGATACGCAGTATTTT. This translates into CASSALRGVSSTDTQYF.

A few counts support this clonotype. This chain uses TRBV2 with TRBJ1-2; 8 positions match TRBD1. With V trimmed by 7 bases and J by 5 bases, 15 bases remained unmatched. CDR3 size: 16 residues. Germline V gene sequence: CDR1 SNHLY, CDR2 FYNNEI. This CDR3 is CASIIGQGRREYGYTF. The CDR3 coding sequence is TGTGCCAGCATTATTGGACAGGGTCGAAGAGAGTATGGCTACACCTTC. Full variable domain (outside the CDR3, taken from reference TRBV2 and TRBJ1-2): EPEVTQTPSHQVTQMGQEVILRCVPISNHLYFYWYRQILGQKVEFLVSFYNNEISEKSEIFDDQFSVERPDGSNFTLKIRSTKLEDSAMYFCASIIGQGRREYGYTFGSGTRLTVV.

The sample holds a few counts of this clonotype. The rearrangement uses TRBV11-2 and TRBJ2-1; a possible D gene is TRBD2 (5 bases). CDR1 SGHAT and CDR2 FQNNGV come from the germline V gene. Trimming left V 4 bases short and J 8 bases short, with 15 bases between. This CDR3 contains 14 residues. The CDR3 reads CASSSPSIGYEQFF. CDR3 bases: TGTGCCAGCAGCTCTCCTAGCATCGGCTATGAGCAGTTCTTC.

This clonotype was seen repeatedly, ten times or more. The gene calls are TRBV6-5 and TRBJ2-1, with 11 bases identical to TRBD2. The germline CDR1 and CDR2 sequences are MNHEY and SVGAGI. The CDR3 is made up of 16 amino acids. V shed 0 bases and J 6 bases; nucleotides not matched to a gene: 4. CDR3 sequence (DNA): TGTGCCAGCAGTTACTCGATAACTAGCGGGAGCAATGAGCAGTTCTTC. Its protein product is CASSYSITSGSNEQFF.

The table lists this clonotype with a few counts. This chain joins TRBV20-1 and TRBJ2-2, with 14 bases lining up with TRBD2. This CDR3 has 17 amino acids. V lost 1 base and J lost 3; bases outside the gene matches: 4. Germline lookup yields CDR1 DFQATT and CDR2 SNEGSKA (reference sequence). The CDR3 sequence is CSARAPGLAGDTGELFF. As DNA, the CDR3 is TGCAGTGCTAGAGCTCCGGGACTAGCGGGGGACACCGGGGAGCTGTTTTTT.